Described below is a single TCR beta chain sequence and its context. The antigen remains undetermined. Trimming pared 0 bases from V and 2 bases from J, leaving 9 bases between. The length of the CDR3 is 14 residues. Germline values: CDR1 SGDLS, CDR2 YYNGEE. The sample belongs to a study of siplizumab effects on memory and regulatory T cells. The study, taken as a whole, reports: Assignment of a naive or memory phenotype failed for roughly 80-96% of the proliferating CD4+ or CD8+ clones.

The data were produced by immunoSEQ multiplex PCR, yet TCRdb's version contains in-frame clones alone and is incomplete. Among some 97,000 clones, 92% were seen once, and the ten largest hold approximately 0.71%. The sequencing sample was made of Tregs sorted from blood. The chain recombines TRBV9 with TRBJ2-7; D unclear. This clonotype was obtained from a human donor in good health. The CDR3 region is CASSVDIRAYEQYF. CDR3 DNA sequence: TGTGCCAGCAGCGTAGATATTAGGGCCTACGAGCAGTACTTC. The variable domain in full, with the rest retrieved from reference TRBV9 and TRBJ2-7, is DSGVTQTPKHLITATGQRVTLRCSPRSGDLSVYWYQQSLDQGLQFLIQYYNGEERAKGNILERFSAQQFPDLHSELNLSSLELGDSALYFCASSVDIRAYEQYFGPGTRLTVT.